Listed below are T cell receptor beta chains from one sample, sequenced in a study of blood T cell repertoires in COVID-19. TCRdb's table, derived via immunoSEQ multiplex PCR, lists solely in-frame clones and lacks some. Of tens of thousands of clones in the sample, more than 75% were seen once. Sequencing was done on a sample of peripheral blood. Receptors were obtained from a human donor in a cohort sampled during active COVID-19. Each CDR3 is given with its conserved first and last residue.

v_call,cdr3_aa
TRBV4-3,CASSQGAGYNEQFF
TRBV6-2/TRBV6-3,CASSYGGGGGNEQFF
TRBV28,CASRTPGQGRGYTF
TRBV2,CATQQGAAEAFF
TRBV14,CASSRGFIEAQYF
TRBV30,CAWKRDRAKVEQYF
TRBV11-3,CASSLAGQMNTEAFF
TRBV6-6,CASTLASGGETRYF
TRBV3-1/TRBV3-2,CASTKRLGQGGGYTF
TRBV7-2,CASSLPETGVLYGYTF
TRBV6-1,CASSEESPRGGRPLHF
TRBV28,CASSHTPGGPTYEQYF
TRBV28,CASSPPGVATGELFF
TRBV11-3,CASSQDSTGELFF
TRBV2,CASSSFVYEQYF
TRBV2,CASSEAWARSNQPQHF
TRBV7-3,CASSPSAGTYNEQFF
TRBV27,CASSERGPSGETQYF
TRBV6-6,CASSYGGGNTGELFF
TRBV7-9,CASSLVAGDSDTQYF
TRBV5-1,CASSLEQGARETQYF
TRBV3-1/TRBV3-2,CASSLGGDDNEQFF